The clone carrying this T cell receptor beta chain was counted between two and nine times. Its antigen is unknown. V trimming: 6 bases; J trimming: 0 bases; junction bases outside the gene matches: 13. CDR3 length equals 18 residues. CDR1 MNHEY and CDR2 SVGAGI come from the germline V gene. TCRdb reanalysed the 5' RACE reads using MiXCR and keeps one entry per CDR3 protein. The table records approximately 61,000 distinct CDR3 sequences, roughly 6.9% of them present only once. This sample is drawn from a study of T cells after yellow fever vaccination. Study-wide results and caveats: Subsequent booster samples again held most clones from primary vaccination (roughly 96% CD4, 88% CD8). Clonotypes found in both CD4 and CD8 compartments made up a small share.

This specimen was CD8+ T cells sorted from PBMCs, taken on the day of the first yellow fever vaccination. The V gene is TRBV6-5, the J gene TRBJ2-2; 7 bases line up with TRBD2. The clonotype comes from a young man who received the YFV17D yellow fever vaccine. The CDR3 nucleotides are TGTGCCAGCAGCTTATTTTTTCGCGGGGGTTCGAACACCGGGGAGCTGTTTTTT. Residues: CASSLFFRGGSNTGELFF.